The T cell receptor (beta chain) described here comes from a study of vaccination effects on CD4 cells after COVID-19. V was clipped by 0 bases and J by 3 bases; unmatched bases: 3. The length of the CDR3 is 16 residues. Germline lookup yields CDR1 SGDLS and CDR2 YYNGEE. ViraFEST expansion of antigen-specific CD4+ T cells with viral peptide pools preceded sequencing. CD4+ T cells were isolated after less than 13 days of culture. No vaccinee had earlier SARS-CoV-2 infection, and nucleocapsid antibodies were negative. Each well held about 2.1 million PBMC cultured with approximately 9.6 ug/ml peptides and around 10 IU/ml IL-2. Days 3 and 7 were when half the medium was replaced with IL-2 medium. Remarks on this clone: Its cognate antigen is unknown.

Assay: immunoSEQ multiplex PCR; the TCRdb copy retains only in-frame clones and omits some. The sample has under 80,000 clones; 70% to 75% are singletons. This sequence joins TRBV9 and TRBJ1-6, with 7 bases lining up with TRBD1. The material was CD4+ T cells from PBMCs cultured with HCoV-229E spike peptides, obtained before COVID-19 vaccination. This clonotype originated in a human donor who received a COVID-19 vaccine. DNA of the CDR3: TGTGCCAGCAGCGTAGGGCCAGGGGGCTATAATTCACCCCTCCACTTT. The encoded protein is CASSVGPGGYNSPLHF. Filled out from reference TRBV9 and TRBJ1-6, the complete variable domain reads DSGVTQTPKHLITATGQRVTLRCSPRSGDLSVYWYQQSLDQGLQFLIQYYNGEERAKGNILERFSAQQFPDLHSELNLSSLELGDSALYFCASSVGPGGYNSPLHFGNGTRLTVT.